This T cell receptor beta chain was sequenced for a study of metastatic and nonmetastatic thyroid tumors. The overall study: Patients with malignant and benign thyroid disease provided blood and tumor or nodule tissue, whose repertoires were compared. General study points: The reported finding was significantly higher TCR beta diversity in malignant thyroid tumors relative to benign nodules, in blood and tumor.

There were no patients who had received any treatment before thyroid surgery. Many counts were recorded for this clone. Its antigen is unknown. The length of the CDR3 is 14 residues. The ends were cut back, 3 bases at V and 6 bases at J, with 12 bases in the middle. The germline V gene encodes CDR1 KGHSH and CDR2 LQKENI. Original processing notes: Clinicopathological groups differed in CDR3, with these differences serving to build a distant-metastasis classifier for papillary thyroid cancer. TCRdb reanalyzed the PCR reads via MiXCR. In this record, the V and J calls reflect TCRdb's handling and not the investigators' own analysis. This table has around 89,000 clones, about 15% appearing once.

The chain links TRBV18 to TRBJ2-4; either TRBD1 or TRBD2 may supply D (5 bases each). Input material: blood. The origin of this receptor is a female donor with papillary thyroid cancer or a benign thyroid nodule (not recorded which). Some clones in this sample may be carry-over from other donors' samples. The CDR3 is CASSPGTSLNIQYF. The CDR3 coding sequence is TGTGCCAGCTCACCCGGGACCTCATTAAACATTCAGTACTTC. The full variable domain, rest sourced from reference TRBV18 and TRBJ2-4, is NAGVMQNPRHLVRRRGQEARLRCSPMKGHSHVYWYRQLPEEGLKFMVYLQKENIIDESGMPKERFSAEFPKEGPSILRIQQVVRGDSAAYFCASSPGTSLNIQYFGAGTRLSVL.